A selection of T cell receptor beta chains follows, all from one sample in a study of blood T cell repertoires in COVID-19. TCRdb's copy holds only in-frame clones and misses some; the assay was immunoSEQ multiplex PCR. The table shows 95,000 or so clones, with 75% to 90% occurring only once. Sequencing was carried out using peripheral blood. Receptor source: a man older than 75 with active or convalescent COVID-19. The CDR3 runs from the conserved cysteine through the conserved F or W. D genes are given only for firm matches. Clone size is shown for a subset of rows, as once, few, many or a class of expanded clone.

>TRBD2|.|TRBV19|TRBJ2-1
TGTGCCAGTAGTCCCCGACTAGCGGGGGGAGATGAGCAGTTCTTC
CASSPRLAGGDEQFF
>.|.|TRBV6-6|TRBJ2-7
TGTGCCAGCAGTTACCTAGGGACAAGCTACGAGCAGTACTTC
CASSYLGTSYEQYF
>TRBD1|.|TRBV7-9|TRBJ1-2
TGTGCCAGCAGCTCATGGGACAGAAACTATGGCTACACCTTC
CASSSWDRNYGYTF
>TRBD1|.|TRBV27|TRBJ2-7
TGTGCCAGCAGTCGTCTTTTCGGGACAGACTTACCCTACGAGCAGTACTTC
CASSRLFGTDLPYEQYF
>TRBD1|.|TRBV3-1/TRBV3-2|TRBJ1-5
TGTGCCAGCAGCCAATCAGGGACAGGGAACAATCAGCCCCAGCATTTT
CASSQSGTGNNQPQHF
>TRBD2|.|TRBV27|TRBJ2-1
TGTGCCAGCAGCCCCGGGACTAGCGCCTACAATGAGCAGTTCTTC
CASSPGTSAYNEQFF
>TRBD1|few|TRBV28|TRBJ1-5
TGTGCCACCGCTAGGGATCCGGGACAGGGGTACAATCAGCCCCAGCATTTT
CATARDPGQGYNQPQHF
>TRBD2|.|TRBV5-1|TRBJ2-7
TGCGCCAGCGCTACTAGCGGGATTTCTAGAAAGTACTTC
CASATSGISRKYF
>.|once|TRBV9|TRBJ2-1
TGTGCCAGCAGCGTAGAGAGTGCGTACAATGAGCAGTTCTTC
CASSVESAYNEQFF
>.|.|TRBV4-2|TRBJ1-3
TGTGCCAGCAGCCAAGAGGGGACATCCTTCTCTGGAAACACCATATATTTT
CASSQEGTSFSGNTIYF
>.|.|TRBV14|TRBJ1-2
TGTGCCAGCAGCCAAGGGTGGTACAGGGCGTACACCTTC
CASSQGWYRAYTF
>TRBD2|.|TRBV11-2|TRBJ2-1
TGTGCAGCGGGGACTAGCCTTAACAATGAGCAGTTCTTC
CAAGTSLNNEQFF
>.|.|TRBV28|TRBJ1-2
TGTGCCAGCAGTTTATGGGAGACAGCCACAAACTATGGCTACACCTTC
CASSLWETATNYGYTF
>.|.|TRBV20-1|TRBJ2-1
TGCAGTGCTATGGAGGGCTATGAGCAGTTCTTC
CSAMEGYEQFF
>TRBD2|.|TRBV3-1/TRBV3-2|TRBJ2-7
TGTGCCAGCAGCCTATTGGGACTAGCGGGAGGGTACGAGCAGTACTTC
CASSLLGLAGGYEQYF
>TRBD1|.|TRBV5-1|TRBJ1-1
TGCGCCAGCAGCCCAGGGACAGGGAACACTGAAGCTTTCTTT
CASSPGTGNTEAFF
>.|once|TRBV10-3|TRBJ1-5
TGTGCCATCAGTGAGAGTGCGGGGGGGGGCTTGGAGCCCCAGCATTTT
CAISESAGGGLEPQHF
>TRBD2|.|TRBV6-6|TRBJ2-5
TGTGCCAGCAGTCAGTCACTAGCGGGCGGAGGGCAAGAGACCCAGTACTTC
CASSQSLAGGGQETQYF
>.|.|TRBV7-9|TRBJ2-1
TGTGCCAGCAGGGGTCTAGCGAAGAACTACAATGAGCAGTTCTTC
CASRGLAKNYNEQFF
>.|.|TRBV24-1|TRBJ2-5
TGTGCCACCAGTGATCCGGCGGGCGGGGGCGAAGAGACCCAGTACTTC
CATSDPAGGGEETQYF
>TRBD2|.|TRBV7-9|TRBJ2-2
TGTGCCAGCAGCTTACTAGCGGGGACCGGGGAGCTGTTTTTT
CASSLLAGTGELFF
>.|.|TRBV5-1|TRBJ2-5
TGCGCCAGCAGCTTGATGCGGGGCCCTGCGGAGACCCAGTACTTC
CASSLMRGPAETQYF
>TRBD1|.|TRBV6-5|TRBJ1-1
TGTGCCAGCAGTCAACAGGGGGTTGGTACTGAAGCTTTCTTT
CASSQQGVGTEAFF
>TRBD2|few|TRBV5-1|TRBJ2-7
TGCGCCAGCAGCTTGGTCAGCGGGAGCTCCTACGAGCAGTACTTC
CASSLVSGSSYEQYF
>.|.|TRBV5-1|TRBJ2-7
TGCGCCAGCAGCCCCGGGACTGGTAGCTCCTACGAGCAGTACTTC
CASSPGTGSSYEQYF
>TRBD2|.|TRBV27|TRBJ2-3
TGTGCCAGCAGTTTATTTGGGGGGAGGGAAAGGGCGCAGTATTTT
CASSLFGGRERAQYF
>.|.|TRBV7-9|TRBJ1-2
TGTGCCAGCAGCCCCCGGGCCCCAGGGAATGGCTACACCTTC
CASSPRAPGNGYTF
>.|.|TRBV7-8|TRBJ1-4
TGTGCCAGCAGCTTCTTGGTCGGAAAACTGTTTTTT
CASSFLVGKLFF
>.|.|TRBV9|TRBJ2-3
TGTGCCAGCAGCGTAGGCGGGGCTGGGTCAGATACGCAGTATTTT
CASSVGGAGSDTQYF
>TRBD1|.|TRBV7-7|TRBJ2-2
TGTGCTAGCAGTTCCGGACAGGGGGCGACCGGGGAGCTGTTTTTT
CASSSGQGATGELFF
>TRBD1|.|TRBV19|TRBJ2-6
TGTGCCAGCAAAGGACAGGGGGTTCCTGGGGCCAACGTCCTGACTTTC
CASKGQGVPGANVLTF
>TRBD1|.|TRBV5-4|TRBJ1-2
TGTGCCAGCAGCCCGCAGAACCCGACAGGGGAAGGCTACACCTTC
CASSPQNPTGEGYTF
>TRBD2|.|TRBV3-1/TRBV3-2|TRBJ2-3
TGTGCCAGCAGCCCCTTAATAGCGGGAGAAGCAGATACGCAGTATTTT
CASSPLIAGEADTQYF
>.|.|TRBV19|TRBJ1-4
TGTGCCAGTACTCGCGGGGATGAAAAACTGTTTTTT
CASTRGDEKLFF
>TRBD1|.|TRBV9|TRBJ1-1
TGTGCCAGCAGCCCACAGGGGGCCGGCACTGAAGCTTTCTTT
CASSPQGAGTEAFF
>TRBD2|.|TRBV29-1|TRBJ2-5
TGCAGCGTTGAAGGGATAGCGGGAGGACAAGAGACCCAGTACTTC
CSVEGIAGGQETQYF
>TRBD2|.|TRBV2|TRBJ2-3
TGTGCCAGCAAGACTAGCGGGATTGAGTATACGCAGTATTTT
CASKTSGIEYTQYF